Following are 32 T cell receptor beta chains from one sample sequenced in a study of response to subunit inactivated influenza vaccine. TCRdb re-called the RT-PCR reads with MiXCR, one entry per CDR3 protein. The data show roughly 700,000 distinct CDR3 sequences, approximately 15% seen once. Sequencing was performed on PBMCs from blood, taken less than 15 days before vaccination. The receptors shown here come from a man over 45 who received an inactivated influenza vaccine.

This clonotype has at least ten counts. The chain carries TRBV12-3 or TRBV12-4 and TRBJ2-5; D gene unclear. V lost 6 bases to trimming and J lost 4 bases, with 9 bases between them. This CDR3 has 12 amino acids. The CDR3 nucleotides read TGTGCCAGCAGCTTTGTGGGAGAGACCCAGTACTTC. Translation: CASSFVGETQYF.

In its sample, this clonotype was seen many times. The chain is built from TRBV6-1 and TRBJ2-2; the D gene is possibly TRBD1 (6 bases). V dropped 5 bases and J dropped 5 bases, with 12 bases sitting between them. In germline, CDR1 is MNHNS, CDR2 SASEGT. The length of the CDR3 is 14 residues. CDR3 in DNA: TGTGCCAGCAGTATAGGACAGTTTACCGGGGAGCTGTTTTTT. Translation: CASSIGQFTGELFF.

The J gene is TRBJ1-5, the V gene TRBV23-1; D is undetermined. TRBV23-1 qualifies as an ORF whose function is uncertain. Deletions cut 0 bases from V and 5 bases from J, with 8 bases between. This CDR3 has 14 amino acids. In DNA, the CDR3 is TGCGCCAGCAGTCAATCGGAACAGCATCAGCCCCAGCATTTT. Encoded protein: CASSQSEQHQPQHF.

The chain couples TRBV25-1 to TRBJ2-1; tentative D call: TRBD2 (5 bases). Trimming stripped 0 bases from V and 4 bases from J, with 7 bases between. The CDR3 totals 14 residues. Germline loops: CDR1 MGHDK, CDR2 SYGVNS. CDR3 amino acids: CASSEYRGYNEQFF. The CDR3 DNA follows: TGTGCCAGCAGTGAATACCGGGGATACAATGAGCAGTTCTTC. The variable domain in full, completed from reference TRBV25-1 and TRBJ2-1, reads EADIYQTPRYLVIGTGKKITLECSQTMGHDKMYWYQQDPGMELHLIHYSYGVNSTEKGDLSSESTVSRIRTEHFPLTLESARPSHTSQYLCASSEYRGYNEQFFGPGTRLTVL.

V usage is TRBV7-2 and J usage is TRBJ1-4; no reliable D call. Germline CDR1 reads SGHTA; CDR2 reads FQGNSA. CDR3 length: 13 residues. With 4 bases removed from V and 6 bases from J, the gap between germline ends came to 9 bases. The CDR3: CASSSPVYEKLFF. The CDR3 DNA sequence: TGTGCCAGCAGCTCCCCGGTCTATGAAAAACTGTTTTTT.

The chain employs TRBV29-1 and TRBJ2-1, with D perhaps matching TRBD2 (5 bases). The CDR3 runs to 13 residues. Trimming removed 7 bases from V and 2 bases from J, with 12 bases in between. Looked up from germline, CDR1 is SQVTM and CDR2 is ANQGSEA. DNA of the CDR3: TGCAGCGCCTCTTGGGAGACCTACAATGAGCAGTTCTTC. The encoded protein is CSASWETYNEQFF.

This clonotype showed up just a few times. The chain links TRBV3-1 to TRBJ1-5; the D gene is possibly TRBD1 (5 bases). Trimming took 3 bases from V and 2 from J, leaving 20 bases between them. Per germline, CDR1 LGHDT and CDR2 YNNKEL (reference sequence). The CDR3 spans 18 residues. This CDR3 is CASSQQKLGEGGNQPQHF. CDR3 coding DNA: TGTGCCAGCAGCCAGCAAAAGTTAGGGGAGGGAGGCAATCAGCCCCAGCATTTT.

The chain is built from TRBV4-3 and TRBJ1-5; 8 bases fit TRBD1. This CDR3 has 20 amino acids. Germline V CDR1 and CDR2: LGHNA, YSLEER. The V and J ends lost 0 bases and 2 bases, in that order; junction bases with no gene match: 15. The DNA for the CDR3 is TGCGCCAGCAGCCAAGATTACGGCAGGGGGCTACCTAGGGGCAATCAGCCCCAGCATTTT. Protein sequence: CASSQDYGRGLPRGNQPQHF.

The chain is built from TRBV19 and TRBJ1-6, with TRBD1 identical over 8 bases. Germline V gives CDR1 LNHDA, CDR2 SQIVND (reference sequence). This CDR3 is 14 amino acids long. Trimming removed 7 bases from V and 10 bases from J; junction bases left unmatched: 9. The CDR3 here is CASTPTGEGSPLHF. The CDR3 nucleotides are TGTGCCAGTACCCCGACAGGGGAAGGGTCACCCCTCCACTTT.

This clonotype was observed many times. The chain employs TRBV7-9 and TRBJ2-5, with D uncertain. Germline loops: CDR1 SEHNR, CDR2 FQNEAQ (reference sequence). CDR3 length: 16 residues. V gave up 5 bases and J gave up 9 bases, with 25 bases separating them. The CDR3, as DNA: TGTGCCAGCAGCCCGCCCTTCCGGACGGCTATTGGGTCCCAGTACTTC. Translation: CASSPPFRTAIGSQYF. The entire variable domain, with the rest obtained from reference TRBV7-9 and TRBJ2-5, is as follows: DTGVSQNPRHKITKRGQNVTFRCDPISEHNRLYWYRQTLGQGPEFLTYFQNEAQLEKSRLLSDRFSAERPKGSFSTLEIQRTEQGDSAMYLCASSPPFRTAIGSQYFGPGTRLLVL.

There are many counts of this clonotype. V usage is TRBV10-3 and J usage is TRBJ2-5; 9 nucleotides line up with TRBD1. J was trimmed by 6 bases and V by 2 bases; bases with no gene match: 4. The CDR3 length is 14 residues. Germline V gene sequence: CDR1 ENHRY, CDR2 SYGVKD. The CDR3 nucleotides read TGTGCCATCAGTGAGCCGGACAGGGGTCAGACCCAGTACTTC. Translated: CAISEPDRGQTQYF.

With respect to this clonotype: Germline and junction disagree at one end, which may indicate a read error. The chain couples TRBV2 to TRBJ2-1; maybe TRBD1 (6 bases). The germline gives CDR1 SNHLY, CDR2 FYNNEI. CDR3 size: 11 residues. CDR3 protein: CASLQGNEQLF. The CDR3 bases are TGTGCCAGCCTACAGGGCAATGAGCAGCTCTTC.

V is TRBV19 and J is TRBJ1-5; D unresolved. The germline CDR1 and CDR2 sequences are LNHDA and SQIVND (reference sequence). The CDR3 runs 11 residues. The V gene lost 5 bases and the J gene lost 4 bases, with 3 bases spanning the gap. The CDR3 DNA follows: TGTGCCAGTAGTCAAAATCAGCCCCAGCATTTT. Amino acids: CASSQNQPQHF.

The chain is built from TRBV12-3 or TRBV12-4 and TRBJ1-4; D possibly corresponds to TRBD1 (5 bases). V lost 10 bases, J lost 10 bases, and 16 bases lay in between. The length of the CDR3 is 12 residues. The CDR3 nucleotides are TGTGCCATCCGGCGGGTCCAGGGAAAACTGTTTTTT. Its protein is CAIRRVQGKLFF.

The rearrangement uses TRBV27 and TRBJ2-2; no clear D gene. Germline CDR1 MNHEY, CDR2 SMNVEV (reference sequence). Deletions cut 2 bases from V and 0 bases from J, with 7 bases between. The CDR3 consists of 15 residues. The CDR3 DNA sequence: TGTGCCAGCAGTTTAAGGACGACGAACACCGGGGAGCTGTTTTTT. It encodes CASSLRTTNTGELFF.

This clonotype was seen a few times. The chain carries TRBV11-2 and TRBJ2-7, with no clear D. The V gene lost 1 base and the J gene lost 3 bases, with 13 bases spanning the gap. CDR1 SGHAT and CDR2 FQNNGV come from the germline V gene. The CDR3 totals 15 residues. The CDR3 here is CASSLGDSPFYEQYF. The CDR3 bases are TGTGCCAGCAGCTTAGGGGATTCCCCTTTCTACGAGCAGTACTTC. Filled out from reference TRBV11-2 and TRBJ2-7, the complete variable domain reads EAGVAQSPRYKIIEKRQSVAFWCNPISGHATLYWYQQILGQGPKLLIQFQNNGVVDDSQLPKDRFSAERLKGVDSTLKIQPAKLEDSAVYLCASSLGDSPFYEQYFGPGTRLTVT.

The V call is TRBV11-2, the J call TRBJ1-5, with 7 positions matching TRBD1. V lost 2 bases to trimming and J lost 2 bases; unmatched junction nucleotides: 9. This CDR3 has 17 residues. Germline CDR1 is SGHAT and CDR2 is FQNNGV. CDR3 loop: CASSLNLRDSGNQPQHF. Here the CDR3 DNA reads TGTGCCAGCAGCTTAAATCTACGGGACAGTGGCAATCAGCCCCAGCATTTT.

The table lists this clonotype with a few counts. V is TRBV6-2 or TRBV6-3 and J is TRBJ1-1, with D hard to call. The CDR3 contains 13 residues. The V gene's germline CDR1 is MNHEY and CDR2 SVGEGT. The V end was cut by 6 bases, the J end by 1 base, with 9 bases between. The CDR3 sequence is CASRPKSNTEAFF. The DNA for the CDR3 is TGTGCCAGCAGACCTAAGTCGAACACTGAAGCTTTCTTT.

This clonotype appeared many times. The rearrangement joins TRBV20-1 to TRBJ2-5; 8 nucleotides align to TRBD1. Germline loops: CDR1 DFQATT, CDR2 SNEGSKA (reference sequence). The CDR3 loop spans 15 amino acids. V lost 3 bases, J lost 4 bases, and 10 bases stayed unmatched. CDR3 sequence (DNA): TGCAGTGCTAGGCCGGGACAGGAGATCGGAGAGACCCAGTACTTC. Protein sequence: CSARPGQEIGETQYF.

This clonotype was seen only a few times. The V call is TRBV3-1, the J call TRBJ1-5; 7 bases fit TRBD1. The V and J ends lost 1 base and 4 bases, in that order; junction bases with no gene match: 7. The CDR3 consists of 16 residues. Germline V gene data show CDR1 as LGHDT and CDR2 as YNNKEL (reference sequence). This CDR3 is CASSQGRDSYNQPQHF. CDR3 coding DNA: TGTGCCAGCAGCCAAGGCCGGGACAGCTATAATCAGCCCCAGCATTTT. Combining the CDR3 with reference TRBV3-1 and TRBJ1-5 gives the whole variable domain DTAVSQTPKYLVTQMGNDKSIKCEQNLGHDTMYWYKQDSKKFLKIMFSYNNKELIINETVPNRFSPKSPDKAHLNLHINSLELGDSAVYFCASSQGRDSYNQPQHFGDGTRLSIL.

This clonotype was detected only a few times. The chain carries TRBV10-3 and TRBJ2-5; a weak D match, TRBD1 (5 bases). Germline V gene lookup returns CDR1 ENHRY and CDR2 SYGVKD. The CDR3 consists of 12 residues. V was trimmed by 3 bases and J by 6 bases, leaving 8 bases between them. CDR3 sequence (DNA): TGTGCCATCAGTGACAGGGCGAAGACCCAGTACTTC. Translated, it gives CAISDRAKTQYF.

The chain combines TRBV7-9 with TRBJ2-7, with D perhaps matching TRBD1 or TRBD2 (7 bases each). The germline CDR1 and CDR2 sequences are SEHNR and FQNEAQ (reference sequence). V was pared by 7 bases and J by 5 bases, with 18 bases between. This CDR3 spans 14 amino acids. For the CDR3, the DNA is TGTGCCAGCACCCCAGGGGGGGTGAAGAACGAGCAGTACTTC. This codes for CASTPGGVKNEQYF.

Only a few counts were recorded for this clonotype. This chain's CDR3 is CATSAGLSYEQYF. The CDR3, as DNA: TGTGCCACCTCAGCGGGACTTTCCTACGAGCAGTACTTC. This chain joins TRBV19 and TRBJ2-7; the match to TRBD2 covers 7 bases. Per germline, CDR1 LNHDA and CDR2 SQIVND (reference sequence). V trimming: 10 bases; J trimming: 1 base; junction bases outside the gene matches: 7. This CDR3 contains 13 residues.

This clonotype was counted between two and nine times. Germline and junction disagree at one end, which may indicate a read error. V gene TRBV5-1 combines with J gene TRBJ1-4, with a possible D match to TRBD1 (5 bases). The CDR3 spans 14 residues. Germline-derived CDR1 and CDR2 are SGHRS and YFSETQ. CDR3 DNA sequence: TGCGCCAGCAGCTTCGTGGGACTGGGGGAAAAACTTTTTTTT. This sequence encodes CASSFVGLGEKLFF.

The rearrangement joins TRBV9 to TRBJ2-3; the match to TRBD2 covers 11 bases. V was pared by 0 bases and J by 3 bases, with 0 bases of the junction left unmatched. Germline V CDR1 and CDR2: SGDLS, YYNGEE. The CDR3 sequence is 15 residues long. CDR3 sequence reads: CASSVVAGGTDTQYF. The CDR3 DNA reads TGTGCCAGCAGCGTAGTAGCGGGAGGGACAGATACGCAGTATTTT.

The genes are TRBV5-5 and TRBJ1-2, with 7 bases that match TRBD1. After removal of 4 bases from V and 2 bases from J, the junction contained 8 bases not matched to a gene. This CDR3 region has 15 residues. CDR1 SGHKS and CDR2 YYEKEE come from the germline V gene (reference sequence). CDR3 DNA: TGTGCCAGCAGCAAAGGTCCGGGACAGAACTATGGCTACACCTTC. Translated, it gives CASSKGPGQNYGYTF.

This clonotype was seen a few times. V and J are TRBV7-2 and TRBJ1-1; a weak D match, TRBD1 (6 bases). The CDR3 runs 15 residues. The V end was cut by 1 base, the J end by 5 bases, with 14 bases between. Germline V lookup: CDR1 SGHTA, CDR2 FQGNSA. The CDR3 here is CASSLVSGELTEAFF. The CDR3 nucleotides are TGTGCCAGCAGCTTAGTTTCAGGGGAGTTAACTGAAGCTTTCTTT.

This clonotype was recorded many times. The chain uses TRBV24-1 and TRBJ2-1, with 8 nucleotides matching TRBD1. CDR1 is KGHDR, CDR2 SFDVKD, per germline. The CDR3 is 17 amino acids. V lost 3 bases, J lost 6 bases, and 12 bases stayed unmatched. The CDR3 DNA reads TGTGCCACCAGTGATCAACCCCCCGGGACAGGCGTCAATGAGCAGTTCTTC. Its translation: CATSDQPPGTGVNEQFF.

The V and J genes are TRBV4-3 and TRBJ1-2, with D maybe TRBD1 (5 bases). This CDR3 comprises 16 residues. V was pared by 0 bases and J by 2 bases, with 13 bases between. The germline gives CDR1 LGHNA, CDR2 YSLEER. Written as DNA, the CDR3 is TGCGCCAGCAGCCAAGATGGGCGGGGCGGGAACTATGGCTACACCTTC. It is translated as CASSQDGRGGNYGYTF.

The V and J genes are TRBV5-1 and TRBJ1-1; D is possibly TRBD1 (5 bases). Germline CDR1 reads SGHRS; CDR2 reads YFSETQ. This CDR3 has 15 amino acids. The V end was cut by 5 bases, the J end by 2 bases, with 16 bases between. The CDR3 protein is CASSPFGDLNTEAFF. DNA for the CDR3: TGCGCCAGCAGTCCTTTCGGGGACCTTAACACTGAAGCTTTCTTT.

The chain links TRBV12-3 or TRBV12-4 to TRBJ2-2; maybe TRBD1 (5 bases). Trimming stripped 5 bases from V and 5 bases from J, with 15 bases between. The CDR3 loop spans 15 amino acids. CDR3 nucleotides: TGTGCCAGCAGTCCCCCAAGGGCAGGGACCGGGGAGCTGTTTTTT. Translation: CASSPPRAGTGELFF.

The CDR3, as DNA: TGTGCCAGCAGTTACCCGGGAAGGGTAAATCAGCCCCAGCATTTT. It translates to CASSYPGRVNQPQHF. The J gene is TRBJ1-5, the V gene TRBV6-2 or TRBV6-3; no clear D gene. The CDR3 runs 15 residues. Germline V gene data show CDR1 as MNHEY and CDR2 as SVGEGT. V lost 2 bases to trimming and J lost 4 bases, with 12 bases between them.